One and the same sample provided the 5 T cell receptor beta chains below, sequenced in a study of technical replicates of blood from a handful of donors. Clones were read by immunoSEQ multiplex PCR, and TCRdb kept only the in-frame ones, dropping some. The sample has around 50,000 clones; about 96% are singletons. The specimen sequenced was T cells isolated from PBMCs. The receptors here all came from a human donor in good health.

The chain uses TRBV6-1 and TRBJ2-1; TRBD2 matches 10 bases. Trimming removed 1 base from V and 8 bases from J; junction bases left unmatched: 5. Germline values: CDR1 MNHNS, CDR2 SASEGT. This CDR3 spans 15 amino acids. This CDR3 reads CASSEGLAGSYEQFF. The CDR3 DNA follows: TGTGCCAGCAGTGAAGGACTAGCGGGTAGTTATGAGCAGTTCTTC.

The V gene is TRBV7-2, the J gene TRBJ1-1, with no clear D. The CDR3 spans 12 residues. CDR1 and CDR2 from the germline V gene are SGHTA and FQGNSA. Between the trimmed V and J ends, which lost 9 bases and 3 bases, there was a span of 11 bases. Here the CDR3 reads CASSRSHTEAFF. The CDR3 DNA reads TGTGCCAGTTCTCGGTCACACACTGAAGCTTTCTTT.

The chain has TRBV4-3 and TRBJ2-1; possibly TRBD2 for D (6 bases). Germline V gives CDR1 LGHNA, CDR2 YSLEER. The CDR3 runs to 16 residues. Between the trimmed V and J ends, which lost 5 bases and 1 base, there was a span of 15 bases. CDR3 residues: CASSAWAEGSYNEQFF. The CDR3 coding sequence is TGCGCCAGCAGCGCATGGGCGGAGGGATCCTACAATGAGCAGTTCTTC.

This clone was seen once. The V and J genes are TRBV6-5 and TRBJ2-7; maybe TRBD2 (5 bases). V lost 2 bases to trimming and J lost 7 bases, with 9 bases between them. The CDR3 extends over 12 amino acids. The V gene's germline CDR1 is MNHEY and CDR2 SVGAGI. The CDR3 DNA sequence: TGTGCCAGCAGTTACCTGGGCGGGGAGCAGTACTTC. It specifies CASSYLGGEQYF.

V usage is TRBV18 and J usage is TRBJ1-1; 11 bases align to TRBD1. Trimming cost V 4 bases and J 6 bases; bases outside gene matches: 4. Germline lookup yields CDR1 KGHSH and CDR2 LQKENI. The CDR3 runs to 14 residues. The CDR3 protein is CASSLGQGDPEAFF. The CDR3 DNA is TGTGCCAGCTCACTGGGACAGGGGGACCCTGAAGCTTTCTTT.